Shown below are 19 T cell receptor beta chains from a single sample sequenced in a study of T cell changes during pregnancy in multiple sclerosis. The assay was immunoSEQ multiplex PCR, and TCRdb's table has in-frame clones only and misses some. There are over 25,000 clones in the sample; around nine tenths occur only once, and more than 5.5% lies in the top ten. Sample: CD8+ T cells from peripheral blood mononuclear cells, taken before pregnancy. The receptors shown here come from a female donor with multiple sclerosis, enrolled in a pregnancy study.

The chain links TRBV5-1 to TRBJ2-2, with D tentatively TRBD2 (5 bases). Germline values: CDR1 SGHRS, CDR2 YFSETQ. The length of the CDR3 is 15 residues. V lost 0 bases to trimming and J lost 4 bases, with 10 bases between them. The DNA of the CDR3 is TGCGCCAGCAGCTTGGCGTCCGAGGGCACCGGGGAGCTGTTTTTT. This translates into CASSLASEGTGELFF.

This clone showed up just once. The chain links TRBV19 to TRBJ2-1, with 10 bases lining up with TRBD2. Germline V lookup: CDR1 LNHDA, CDR2 SQIVND (reference sequence). The CDR3 is 17 residues long. The ends lost 2 bases at V and 4 bases at J; junction bases unmatched: 8. The CDR3 DNA reads TGTGCCAGTAGTATATCGAGCGGGAGGGCCCGATACAATGAGCAGTTCTTC. It codes for CASSISSGRARYNEQFF. Variable domain in full (rest from reference TRBV19 and TRBJ2-1): DGGITQSPKYLFRKEGQNVTLSCEQNLNHDAMYWYRQDPGQGLRLIYYSQIVNDFQKGDIAEGYSVSREKKESFPLTVTSAQKNPTAFYLCASSISSGRARYNEQFFGPGTRLTVL.

The chain has TRBV27 and TRBJ2-2; D might be TRBD1 (6 bases). CDR3 length: 18 residues. The germline V and J ends were trimmed by 1 base and 2 bases, with 17 bases remaining between them. The germline V gene has CDR1 MNHEY and CDR2 SMNVEV (reference sequence). CDR3 bases: TGTGCCAGCAGTTTATGGGTTCCGTGGGACACTAACACCGGGGAGCTGTTTTTT. The encoded protein is CASSLWVPWDTNTGELFF.

CDR3 coding DNA: TGCGCCAGCAGCCAAGTTGGCCTCCAACAGCCCCAGCATTTT. This encodes CASSQVGLQQPQHF. The chain recombines TRBV4-1 with TRBJ1-5; D not resolved. Germline V gene sequence: CDR1 MGHRA, CDR2 YSYEKL. The CDR3 runs 14 residues. Trimming left V 1 base short and J 7 bases short, with 11 bases between.

This clone was seen more than once but under ten times. Within the sample, other DNA sequences also encode this same CDR3. The rearrangement uses TRBV7-9 and TRBJ2-7; 7 nucleotides align to TRBD1. Trimming at V came to 4 bases and at J to 3 bases, leaving 3 bases not matched to a gene. The CDR3 length is 13 residues. The germline V gene encodes CDR1 SEHNR and CDR2 FQNEAQ (reference sequence). Here the CDR3 DNA reads TGTGCCAGCAGCTACACAGGGGACTACGAGCAGTACTTC. It specifies CASSYTGDYEQYF.

In its sample, this clone was seen once. The V gene is TRBV10-3, the J gene TRBJ2-5, with TRBD2 identical over 8 bases. After removal of 4 bases from V and 5 bases from J, the junction contained 24 bases not matched to a gene. Germline loops: CDR1 ENHRY, CDR2 SYGVKD. The CDR3 is made up of 20 amino acids. In DNA form, the CDR3 reads TGTGCCATCAGTGGGACCGGGACTAGAGAACGACATACCCCGGGGGAGACCCAGTACTTC. Its translation is CAISGTGTRERHTPGETQYF.

The CDR3 coding sequence is TGCAGCGTTGGCAAACTGACTAGCGGGAGTATTGAGCAGTTCTTC. Translating it yields CSVGKLTSGSIEQFF. The chain recombines TRBV29-1 with TRBJ2-1; TRBD2 matches 12 bases. The CDR3 has 15 amino acids. Germline V gene sequence: CDR1 SQVTM, CDR2 ANQGSEA. After removal of 4 bases from V and 9 bases from J, the junction contained 10 bases not matched to a gene.

V usage is TRBV28 and J usage is TRBJ2-5; TRBD1 matches at 9 bases. CDR1 is MDHEN and CDR2 is SYDVKM in the germline V gene. The ends lost 3 bases at V and 5 bases at J; junction bases unmatched: 10. The CDR3 covers 16 residues. The CDR3 bases are TGTGCCAGCAGTTTCCCCGGGACAGGGAGGCGGGAGACCCAGTACTTC. Protein product: CASSFPGTGRRETQYF.

This chain connects TRBV9 to TRBJ1-3, with a tentative D call TRBD1 (5 bases). Trimming took off 1 base at V and 3 bases at J, with 14 bases between the two ends. Germline CDR1 SGDLS, CDR2 YYNGEE. The length of the CDR3 is 16 residues. CDR3 coding DNA: TGTGCCAGCAGCGTAAGTGGAGGGGTAATTGGAAACACCATATATTTT. Amino acids: CASSVSGGVIGNTIYF.

In regard to this clone: Mismatch with germline at one junction end may stem from a read error. CDR3: CASTAGTGTAGELFF. In nucleotides, the CDR3 is TGTGCTAGCACCGCCGGGACAGGGACGGCCGGGGAGCTGTTTTTT. This rearrangement joins TRBV7-7 to TRBJ2-2; 9 bases line up with TRBD1. Germline assignment: CDR1 SSHAT and CDR2 FNYEAQ (reference sequence). The CDR3 covers 15 residues.

This clone was seen only once. The J gene is TRBJ2-3, the V gene TRBV9; 14 bases line up with TRBD2. The CDR3 is 18 amino acids. J was trimmed by 1 base and V by 3 bases; bases with no gene match: 7. Germline assignment: CDR1 SGDLS and CDR2 YYNGEE. This CDR3 is CASSGGTSGSDRTDTQYF. Here the CDR3 DNA reads TGTGCCAGCAGCGGGGGGACTAGCGGGAGCGATCGCACAGATACGCAGTATTTT.

The chain carries TRBV4-3 and TRBJ2-5, with D uncertain. Germline V gene data show CDR1 as LGHNA and CDR2 as YSLEER. The CDR3 covers 15 residues. The V end was cut by 0 bases, the J end by 3 bases, with 11 bases between. The CDR3 loop reads CASSQDRLTEETQYF. CDR3 bases: TGCGCCAGCAGCCAAGATAGGCTTACAGAAGAGACCCAGTACTTC.

The gene calls are TRBV27 and TRBJ2-7; no clear D gene. CDR1 and CDR2 (germline): MNHEY, SMNVEV (reference sequence). Trimming stripped 3 bases from V and 0 bases from J, with 12 bases between. The CDR3 has 15 amino acids. DNA of the CDR3: TGTGCCAGCAGTTTGATGGGCCGGTCCTCCTACGAGCAGTACTTC. It encodes CASSLMGRSSYEQYF.

The chain combines TRBV28 with TRBJ1-5; D is undetermined. The CDR3 has 13 residues. V lost 2 bases and J 4 bases, leaving 6 bases between the germline ends. Germline-derived CDR1 and CDR2 are MDHEN and SYDVKM. The CDR3 DNA reads as TGTGCCAGCAGTTTACTCAGTAATCAGCCCCAGCATTTT. It specifies CASSLLSNQPQHF.

The V gene is TRBV29-1, the J gene TRBJ2-1, with 13 nucleotides matching TRBD2. There are 14 residues in the CDR3. CDR1 is SQVTM and CDR2 is ANQGSEA in the germline V gene. J lost 8 bases, V lost 5 bases, and 6 bases had no gene match. CDR3 DNA: TGCAGCGTTCTGACTAGCGGGAGGCCCTATGAGCAGTTCTTC. Translated, it gives CSVLTSGRPYEQFF.

This chain links TRBV27 with TRBJ2-1; 7 nucleotides align to TRBD2. CDR1 and CDR2 (germline): MNHEY, SMNVEV (reference sequence). This CDR3 has 16 residues. V was clipped by 5 bases and J by 0 bases; unmatched bases: 7. The CDR3 DNA reads TGTGCCAGCAGTCCCAACCTAGCGGCCTCCTACAATGAGCAGTTCTTC. Encoded protein: CASSPNLAASYNEQFF.

This clone has ten or more counts. The V call is TRBV30, the J call TRBJ2-1; 11 nucleotides agree with TRBD1. V was pared by 0 bases and J by 3 bases, with 1 base of the junction left unmatched. This CDR3 comprises 15 residues. Per germline, CDR1 GTSNPN and CDR2 SVGIG (reference sequence). The CDR3, as DNA: TGTGCCTGGAGTGTAGGGACAGGGGGCTACAATGAGCAGTTCTTC. It translates to CAWSVGTGGYNEQFF.

The chain uses TRBV7-9 and TRBJ2-7; perhaps TRBD1 as D (6 bases). CDR3 length: 14 residues. Germline CDR1 reads SEHNR; CDR2 reads FQNEAQ (reference sequence). Trimming pared 1 base from V and 0 bases from J, leaving 7 bases between. DNA of the CDR3: TGTGCCAGCAGCTTAGGACAGGCCTCCTACGAGCAGTACTTC. It yields the protein CASSLGQASYEQYF.

J is TRBJ2-7 and V is TRBV5-4; D possibly corresponds to TRBD2 (5 bases). The CDR3 totals 14 residues. Germline-derived CDR1 and CDR2 are SGHNT and YYREEE (reference sequence). V was pared by 4 bases and J by 0 bases, with 11 bases between. DNA for the CDR3: TGTGCCAGCAGCCCTACGGGGAACTCCTACGAGCAGTACTTC. It yields the protein CASSPTGNSYEQYF.